This entry is about one T cell receptor beta chain. Its antigen is still unknown. Every donor gave around 10 milliliters of peripheral blood. Germline V lookup: CDR1 MDHEN, CDR2 SYDVKM. V dropped 6 bases and J dropped 0 bases, with 17 bases sitting between them. CDR3 size: 16 residues. Together with a sample-barcoded 5' primer, a J-beta primer mix was included in a second PCR lasting roughly 6 to 12 cycles. TCRdb used MiXCR to reprocess the 5' RACE reads, holding one entry per CDR3 protein. The table has 550,000 to 700,000 distinct CDR3 sequences, approximately 25% seen once. The record originates from a study of blood T cells in healthy people across ages. The study, taken as a whole, reports: Older age coincided with a roughly linear decline in TCR beta diversity per million T cells.

The specimen sequenced was blood. The chain combines TRBV28 with TRBJ2-5, with D possibly matching TRBD1 (7 bases). This TCR was sampled from a woman in her seventies in good health. The CDR3 nucleotides are TGTGCCAGCAGCCAGGGGGGTAGGGGGTACCAAGAGACCCAGTACTTC. It yields the protein CASSQGGRGYQETQYF.